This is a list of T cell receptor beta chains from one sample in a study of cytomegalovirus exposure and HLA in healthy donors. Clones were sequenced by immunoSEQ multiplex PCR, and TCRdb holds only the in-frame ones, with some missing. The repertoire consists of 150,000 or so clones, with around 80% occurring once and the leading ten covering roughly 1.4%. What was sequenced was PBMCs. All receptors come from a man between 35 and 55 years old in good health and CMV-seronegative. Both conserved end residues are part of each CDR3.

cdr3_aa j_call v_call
CASSTGRGYNQPQHF TRBJ1-5 TRBV18
CASSITGSNQPQHF TRBJ1-5 TRBV19
CASSMDGGAGKNIQYF TRBJ2-4 TRBV19
CAWSPTSNYGYTF TRBJ1-2 TRBV30
CASSVAGTSTDTQYF TRBJ2-3 TRBV9
CASSLVASGGTDTQYF TRBJ2-3 TRBV13
CASRQDTDTQYF TRBJ2-3 TRBV6-8
CASTPGAGGMTDTQYF TRBJ2-3 TRBV2
CASRADRTGELFF TRBJ2-2 TRBV6-5
CASSHWTSGSIPNEQFF TRBJ2-1 TRBV7-9
CASIPSGISGYGYTF TRBJ1-2 TRBV5-5
CASSLEGNEQFF TRBJ2-1 TRBV7-9
CASSELGRGSYEQYF - TRBV19
CASSVLAQPQHF TRBJ1-5 TRBV6-1
CASSPRTGENTEAFF TRBJ1-1 TRBV18
CASSWEGGDEKLFF TRBJ1-4 TRBV28
CASSFSSGANVLTF TRBJ2-6 TRBV7-6
CASSVGQSRGNTIYF TRBJ1-3 TRBV9
CAWNGLAESTDTQYF TRBJ2-3 TRBV30
CASSVSRGDLNTEAFF TRBJ1-1 TRBV27
CASRDVGLSDYEQYF TRBJ2-7 TRBV6-1
CASSLVLETDTQYF TRBJ2-3 TRBV5-1
CASTLDRGGTEAFF TRBJ1-1 TRBV7-2
CASSSSMGLYTF TRBJ1-2 TRBV7-9
CASRAGTSLLGETQYF TRBJ2-5 TRBV10-1
CASSSSLAASTDTQYF TRBJ2-3 TRBV27
CASSETGGTGELFF TRBJ2-2 TRBV2
CASSSTGGSVNTIYF TRBJ1-3 TRBV5-1
CASAGSMSAYEQYF - TRBV28
CASTTRIAGVNEQFF TRBJ2-1 TRBV28
CASTINRGPMNTEAFF TRBJ1-1 TRBV28
CASSREGPSRTIYF TRBJ1-3 TRBV14
CATSRDLAGDWSKNIQYF TRBJ2-4 TRBV15
CASSSTGVLSEKLFF TRBJ1-4 TRBV4-2
CASRQGLRDRVQETQYF TRBJ2-5 TRBV6-8
CASTIGDVQLMSGTQYF TRBJ2-5 TRBV2
CASIRRQGVGETQYF TRBJ2-5 TRBV2
CASSSSLLAEVQETQYF TRBJ2-5 TRBV7-9
CASSQMGQGNNEQFF TRBJ2-1 TRBV4-1
CASSQAGGGSEQFF TRBJ2-1 TRBV19
CASSFDRGNTEAFF TRBJ1-1 TRBV5-1
CAISRRGTGDEKLFF TRBJ1-4 TRBV15
CASSLDGQGARQPQHF TRBJ1-5 TRBV7-2
CASSRGISTEAFF TRBJ1-1 TRBV4-1
CASSRRESSYNEQFF TRBJ2-1 TRBV19
CASSQDSRTEEAQHF TRBJ1-5 TRBV4-1
CASSLPPGQAAYTQYF TRBJ2-3 TRBV5-1
CATSRVRAGNEQFF TRBJ2-1 TRBV28
CASSIWQAGNTEAFF TRBJ1-1 TRBV19
CASSQSGGDYGYTF TRBJ1-2 TRBV16
CAPRRSDRGHTIYF TRBJ1-3 TRBV5-4
CASSVAPREDNEQFF TRBJ2-1 TRBV9